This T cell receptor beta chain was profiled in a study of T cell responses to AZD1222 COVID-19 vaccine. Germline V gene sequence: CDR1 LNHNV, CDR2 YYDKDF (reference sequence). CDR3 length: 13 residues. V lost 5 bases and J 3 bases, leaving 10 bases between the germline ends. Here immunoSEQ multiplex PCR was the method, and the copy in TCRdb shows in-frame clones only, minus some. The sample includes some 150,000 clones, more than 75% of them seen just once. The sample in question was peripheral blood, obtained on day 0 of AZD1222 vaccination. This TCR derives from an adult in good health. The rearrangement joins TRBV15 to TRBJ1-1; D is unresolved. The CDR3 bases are TGTGCCACCAGCTTAAGGGCGGACACTGAAGCTTTCTTT. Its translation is CATSLRADTEAFF.